The 12 T cell receptor beta chains below come from one sample, sequenced in a study of OX40 agonist ivuxolimab in advanced cancers. Assay used: immunoSEQ multiplex PCR; TCRdb lists only in-frame clones, some missing. The sample has under 80,000 clones; over 75% are singletons. This specimen was CD4+ or CD8+ T cells sorted from blood, taken in a trial of the OX40 agonist ivuxolimab. Every receptor here comes from an adult with an advanced solid tumor such as melanoma, head and neck, liver or kidney cancer.

The chain couples TRBV10-1 to TRBJ2-7, with 8 bases fitting TRBD2. The CDR3 loop spans 12 amino acids. With 2 bases clipped from V and 6 bases from J, the junction kept 0 bases outside the gene matches. Germline lookup yields CDR1 WNHNN and CDR2 SYGVQD (reference sequence). The CDR3 DNA is TGCGCCAGCAGTGAGACTAGCGGCGAGCAGTACTTC. Its protein is CASSETSGEQYF.

In this sample, this clone turned up a few times. The chain uses TRBV6-1 and TRBJ1-3; no reliable D call. CDR1 and CDR2 from the germline V gene are MNHNS and SASEGT. V was clipped by 2 bases and J by 9 bases, with 17 bases between them. The CDR3 length is 15 residues. In DNA, the CDR3 is TGTGCCAGCAGTGAACTGGCCGGCGTTATTGGCACCATATATTTT. It translates to CASSELAGVIGTIYF.

This clone has just one count. V usage is TRBV19 and J usage is TRBJ2-4; TRBD2 aligns across 9 bases. The length of the CDR3 is 16 residues. The germline gives CDR1 LNHDA, CDR2 SQIVND (reference sequence). V trimming: 5 bases; J trimming: 6 bases; junction bases outside the gene matches: 11. For the CDR3, the DNA is TGTGCCAGTAGTTTTAGCGGGAGCGGGGTCCTAAACATTCAGTACTTC. Amino acids: CASSFSGSGVLNIQYF.

V and J are TRBV7-9 and TRBJ1-2; 8 bases are a match to TRBD1. The ends lost 5 bases at V and 3 bases at J; junction bases unmatched: 2. This CDR3 contains 13 residues. CDR1 and CDR2 from the germline V gene are SEHNR and FQNEAQ (reference sequence). CDR3 sequence: CASSLQGDYGYTF. CDR3 DNA sequence: TGTGCCAGCAGCCTACAGGGGGACTATGGCTACACCTTC.

This chain's CDR3 is CASRRASDYNEQFF. In DNA form, the CDR3 reads TGCGCCAGCAGGAGGGCTAGCGATTACAATGAGCAGTTCTTC. V usage is TRBV10-2 and J usage is TRBJ2-1, with D possibly TRBD2 on 6 matching bases. Per germline, CDR1 WSHSY and CDR2 SAAADI. The length of the CDR3 is 14 residues. Trimming cost V 6 bases and J 4 bases, with 13 bases left between them.

The V call is TRBV7-2, the J call TRBJ2-7; 7 positions match TRBD2. The trim removed 4 bases at V and 0 bases at J, leaving 3 bases unmatched. CDR3 length equals 14 residues. The germline gives CDR1 SGHTA, CDR2 FQGNSA. CDR3: CASSSSGNSYEQYF. The CDR3 nucleotides read TGTGCCAGCAGCTCGAGCGGGAACTCCTACGAGCAGTACTTC.

This rearrangement joins TRBV19 to TRBJ2-1; 12 nucleotides line up with TRBD2. Unmatched junction bases numbered 9, after V lost 4 bases and J lost 5 bases. This CDR3 is 17 amino acids long. Per germline, CDR1 LNHDA and CDR2 SQIVND (reference sequence). The CDR3 DNA follows: TGTGCCAGTAGTACAGACAGACTAGCGGGAGTCAACAATGAGCAGTTCTTC. As protein: CASSTDRLAGVNNEQFF.

The rearrangement joins TRBV30 to TRBJ1-6, with a possible D match to TRBD1 (5 bases). The germline gives CDR1 GTSNPN, CDR2 SVGIG (reference sequence). V was pared by 3 bases and J by 7 bases, with 10 bases between. This CDR3 is 13 amino acids long. CDR3 DNA: TGTGCCTGGAGGACAGTTGGGAATTCACCCCTCCACTTT. Encoded protein: CAWRTVGNSPLHF.

V is TRBV15 and J is TRBJ2-4, with D perhaps TRBD1 or TRBD2 (5 bases each). CDR3 length: 15 residues. Per germline, CDR1 LNHNV and CDR2 YYDKDF (reference sequence). The V end lost 0 bases, the J end lost 3 bases, and 9 bases lay between the germline ends. The CDR3, as DNA: TGTGCCACCAGCAGAGAGGGGACGGTCAAAAACATTCAGTACTTC. It is translated as CATSREGTVKNIQYF.

This sequence joins TRBV6-5 and TRBJ1-2; the D is unclear. The CDR3 is made up of 12 amino acids. Trimming took off 5 bases at V and 5 bases at J, with 9 bases between the two ends. Germline loops: CDR1 MNHEY, CDR2 SVGAGI. The CDR3 DNA reads TGTGCCAGCAGTGAAGGAGGGTATGGCTACACCTTC. Amino acid sequence: CASSEGGYGYTF.

The gene calls are TRBV5-1 and TRBJ2-7, with TRBD1 matching over 8 bases. The J segment lost 5 bases and the V segment lost 0 bases, leaving 10 bases of the junction unmatched. The CDR3 length is 16 residues. From germline, CDR1 is SGHRS and CDR2 YFSETQ. CDR3 bases: TGCGCCAGCAGCTTGGCGGACAGGGTCAGCCAGAACGAGCAGTACTTC. Its protein product is CASSLADRVSQNEQYF.

The V and J genes are TRBV6-5 and TRBJ1-2; D unresolved. CDR1 MNHEY and CDR2 SVGAGI come from the germline V gene. V shed 5 bases and J shed 2 bases, with 9 bases lying between them. CDR3 length: 13 amino acids. CDR3 sequence (DNA): TGTGCCAGCAGTCAAGGGCGGAACTATGGCTACACCTTC. Amino acid sequence: CASSQGRNYGYTF.